This T cell receptor beta chain was sequenced for a study of CD8 T cells in ankylosing spondylitis. From the 5' RACE reads, TCRdb called clonotypes with MiXCR, one entry per CDR3 protein. The data hold roughly 670,000 distinct CDR3 sequences, with around 20% observed a single time. Concerning this clonotype: The antigen is not known.

The study's findings and limits: Ankylosing spondylitis blood seemed to carry a telltale TCR beta motif made of several highly homologous variants.

This CDR3 is 13 amino acids long. Germline V gene lookup returns CDR1 MNHNY and CDR2 SVGAGI (reference sequence). The V end lost 6 bases, the J end lost 6 bases, and 15 bases lay between the germline ends. This clonotype was sampled from a male donor with ankylosing spondylitis. V usage is TRBV6-6 and J usage is TRBJ2-7; no reliable D call. The material sequenced was blood, either unsorted or a sorted T cell fraction (not recorded which). The CDR3 is CASSPALPGEQYF. The CDR3 nucleotides are TGTGCCAGCAGCCCCGCATTACCGGGCGAGCAGTACTTC.